A single sample gave rise to the 15 T cell receptor beta chains below, sequenced in a study of blood T cells in healthy people across ages. Alongside a J-beta primer mix, a sample-barcoded 5' primer served in a second PCR lasting about 7 to 11 cycles. MiXCR, applied by TCRdb to the 5' RACE reads, yields one record per CDR3 protein. Here the sample spans 1.5 million to 2 million distinct CDR3 sequences, about 39% being singletons. The sequenced material came from blood. The receptors here all came from a human donor in good health.

V usage is TRBV7-2 and J usage is TRBJ1-2; TRBD1 is a possible D gene (6 bases). The CDR3 has 16 residues. The ends were cut back, 5 bases at V and 4 bases at J, with 20 bases in the middle. From germline, CDR1 is SGHTA and CDR2 FQGNSA. The CDR3 DNA follows: TGTGCCAGCAGCCCCACATTGGACAGCCTTCCCTATGGCTACACCTTC. As protein: CASSPTLDSLPYGYTF. Full variable domain (outside the CDR3, taken from reference TRBV7-2 and TRBJ1-2): GAGVSQSPSNKVTEKGKDVELRCDPISGHTALYWYRQSLGQGLEFLIYFQGNSAPDKSGLPSDRFSAERTGGSVSTLTIQRTQQEDSAVYLCASSPTLDSLPYGYTFGSGTRLTVV.

The CDR3 is CALDSPTAYGYTF. CDR3 sequence (DNA): TGTGCCCTGGACAGCCCCACCGCCTATGGCTACACCTTC. The V and J genes are TRBV7-9 and TRBJ1-2; D might be TRBD1 (6 bases). The CDR3 length is 13 residues. CDR1 is SEHNR, CDR2 FQNEAQ, per germline (reference sequence). V was trimmed by 11 bases and J by 4 bases, leaving 17 bases between them.

J is TRBJ2-3 and V is TRBV5-1; TRBD1 or TRBD2 may be the D gene (5 bases each). Germline CDR1 reads SGHRS; CDR2 reads YFSETQ. V was trimmed by 4 bases and J by 2 bases, leaving 29 bases between them. The CDR3 totals 20 residues. DNA of the CDR3: TGCGCCAGCAGCGCACGGGGAATTCTCGGGGCCCTACCCCACACAGATACGCAGTATTTT. Its translation: CASSARGILGALPHTDTQYF.

Only a few counts were recorded for this clonotype. The chain recombines TRBV7-9 with TRBJ2-3; tentatively, D is TRBD2 (6 bases). CDR3 size: 15 residues. Germline assignment: CDR1 SEHNR and CDR2 FQNEAQ (reference sequence). Trimming pared 2 bases from V and 0 bases from J, leaving 9 bases between. The CDR3 is CASSLLSGSTDTQYF. DNA for the CDR3: TGTGCCAGCAGCTTATTGAGCGGGAGCACAGATACGCAGTATTTT.

The chain employs TRBV12-3 or TRBV12-4 and TRBJ2-5; TRBD1 agrees at 11 bases. The ends lost 5 bases at V and 0 bases at J; junction bases unmatched: 8. The CDR3 covers 17 residues. The CDR3 coding sequence is TGTGCCAGCAGTCCTGGGGACAGGGGGGTGTACCAAGAGACCCAGTACTTC. Amino acids: CASSPGDRGVYQETQYF.

The chain links TRBV25-1 to TRBJ1-2, with D unclear. This CDR3 region has 9 residues. Germline loops: CDR1 MGHDK, CDR2 SYGVNS. Trimming took 8 bases from V and 4 from J, leaving 2 bases between them. Written as DNA, the CDR3 is TGTGCCAGCCCCTATGGCTACACCTTC. Translated, it gives CASPYGYTF.

This clonotype has a handful of counts. V and J are TRBV27 and TRBJ1-6, with TRBD1 matching 11 bases. Per the germline V gene, CDR1 is MNHEY and CDR2 is SMNVEV (reference sequence). The CDR3 has 18 amino acids. J gave up 0 bases and V 5 bases, and 6 bases lay outside the gene matches. This CDR3 is CASSRLGQGVSYNSPLHF. The DNA of the CDR3 is TGTGCCAGCAGTCGCCTGGGACAGGGGGTCTCCTATAATTCACCCCTCCACTTT.

The V gene is TRBV5-1, the J gene TRBJ2-3; D unclear. Germline CDR1 and CDR2: SGHRS and YFSETQ. CDR3 length equals 14 residues. Between the trimmed V and J ends, which lost 5 bases and 6 bases, there was a span of 16 bases. In DNA form, the CDR3 reads TGCGCCAGCAGGACGGAAACCACCCGGGATACGCAGTATTTT. This sequence encodes CASRTETTRDTQYF.

This clonotype has just a few counts. The chain links TRBV4-3 to TRBJ2-5, with D possibly called TRBD1 or TRBD2 (5 bases each). CDR1 and CDR2 (germline): LGHNA, YSLEER. The CDR3 runs 17 residues. Trimming took 0 bases from V and 4 from J, leaving 18 bases between them. The CDR3 sequence: CASSQELGPGLGETQYF. The CDR3, as DNA: TGCGCCAGCAGCCAAGAACTAGGTCCAGGGCTGGGAGAGACCCAGTACTTC.

The DNA of the CDR3 is TGCAGCGTCATCCTACGCAATACAGGGAACACTGAAGCTTTCTTT. This sequence encodes CSVILRNTGNTEAFF. The chain recombines TRBV29-1 with TRBJ1-1; D possibly corresponds to TRBD1 (5 bases). The CDR3 loop spans 15 amino acids. From germline, CDR1 is SQVTM and CDR2 ANQGSEA. V gave up 6 bases and J gave up 1 base, with 18 bases separating them. The full variable domain, completed using reference TRBV29-1 and TRBJ1-1, is SAVISQKPSRDICQRGTSLTIQCQVDSQVTMMFWYRQQPGQSLTLIATANQGSEATYESGFVIDKFPISRPNLTFSTLTVSNMSPEDSSIYLCSVILRNTGNTEAFFGQGTRLTVV.

This chain uses TRBV20-1 with TRBJ2-5, with D tentatively TRBD1 or TRBD2 (5 bases each). V was cut by 0 bases and J by 2 bases, with 19 bases left in between. Per the germline V gene, CDR1 is DFQATT and CDR2 is SNEGSKA (reference sequence). The CDR3 has 17 amino acids. CDR3 nucleotide sequence: TGCAGTGCTAGAGACTGGGGGAGCGGCGGTGCGCAAGAGACCCAGTACTTC. Translated: CSARDWGSGGAQETQYF.

This clonotype was counted between two and nine times. The CDR3 coding sequence is TGCAGTGCTATCCAGGAGGAGATTGAAGCTTTCTTT. Its translation: CSAIQEEIEAFF. The chain has TRBV20-1 and TRBJ1-1, with D uncertain. The CDR3 contains 12 residues. Trimming stripped 4 bases from V and 7 bases from J, with 13 bases between. Germline lookup yields CDR1 DFQATT and CDR2 SNEGSKA (reference sequence).

DNA of the CDR3: TGTGCCAGCCGACTCCAGGGACCGACTAACACTGAAGCTTTCTTT. This codes for CASRLQGPTNTEAFF. The chain joins TRBV2 to TRBJ1-1, with D perhaps matching TRBD1 (5 bases). The CDR3 spans 15 residues. Deletions cut 8 bases from V and 2 bases from J, with 18 bases between. Germline V gene sequence: CDR1 SNHLY, CDR2 FYNNEI.

The chain couples TRBV13 to TRBJ2-1; a possible D gene is TRBD1 (6 bases). This CDR3 is built from 15 residues. Germline V CDR1 and CDR2: PRHDT, FYEKMQ (reference sequence). The V gene lost 1 base and the J gene lost 7 bases, with 14 bases spanning the gap. The chain's CDR3 is CASSLEPGAVNEQFF. The CDR3 DNA is TGTGCCAGCAGCTTAGAACCAGGGGCTGTAAATGAGCAGTTCTTC.

This chain links TRBV30 with TRBJ1-2, with 8 bases aligning to TRBD1. Germline values: CDR1 GTSNPN, CDR2 SVGIG (reference sequence). V dropped 2 bases and J dropped 6; count of bases not matched to a gene: 5. The CDR3 has 13 residues. CDR3 region: CAWSKAGGNGYTF. In DNA form, the CDR3 reads TGTGCCTGGAGTAAGGCAGGGGGCAATGGCTACACCTTC.